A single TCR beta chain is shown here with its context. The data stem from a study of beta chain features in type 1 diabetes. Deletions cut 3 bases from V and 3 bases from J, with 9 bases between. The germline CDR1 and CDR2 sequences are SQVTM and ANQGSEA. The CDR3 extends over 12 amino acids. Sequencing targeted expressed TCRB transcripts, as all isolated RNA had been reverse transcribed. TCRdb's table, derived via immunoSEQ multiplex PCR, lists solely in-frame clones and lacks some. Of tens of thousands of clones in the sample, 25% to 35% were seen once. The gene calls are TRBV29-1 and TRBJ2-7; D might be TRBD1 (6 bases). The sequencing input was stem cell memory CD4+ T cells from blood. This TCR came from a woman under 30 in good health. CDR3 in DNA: TGCAGCGTTGAGGGACATCGCTACGAGCAGTACTTC. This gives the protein CSVEGHRYEQYF.